The clone carrying this T cell receptor beta chain was found a few times. What it binds is not known. This entry belongs to a study of blood T cells in healthy people across ages. General observations from the study: Unknown CMV status may confound age-related changes in expanded clones.

V shed 3 bases, J shed 8 bases, and the junction held 4 bases outside the gene matches. CDR1 and CDR2 from the germline V gene are SGDLS and YYNGEE. The CDR3 spans 13 residues. The authors ran a second PCR of roughly 6 to 12 cycles using a sample-barcoded 5' primer and a J-beta primer mix. Each of the samples gave a minimum of 2.5 million paired-end reads that contained CDR3. TCRdb passed the 5' RACE reads through MiXCR, listing each CDR3 protein once. Seen here are 800,000 to 1,300,000 distinct CDR3 sequences, 25% observed once, and the top ten hold 0.65% to 0.75%. PBMCs were isolated at a quantity of at least 6.5 million per sample. The same sample was also used in a study of T cells of mothers and their children.

The chain recombines TRBV9 with TRBJ1-4, with 7 bases identical to TRBD1. Sequencing input: blood. The receptor was derived from a girl aged 2 to 9 in good health. This CDR3 reads CASSGTGVEKLFF. The CDR3 DNA sequence: TGTGCCAGCAGCGGGACAGGCGTCGAAAAACTGTTTTTT.